This TCR beta chain was captured by sequencing in a study of T cell repertoires in cytomegalovirus infection. Study in general: Used in the study were CMV epitopes, some recently identified and HLA-C-restricted, others well-studied and HLA-B-restricted.

CDR1 is DFQATT, CDR2 SNEGSKA, per germline (reference sequence). The CDR3 is made up of 13 amino acids. V was clipped by 6 bases and J by 4 bases; unmatched bases: 4. TCRdb reanalysed the reads using MiXCR and keeps one entry per CDR3 protein. The sample has approximately 910,000 distinct CDR3 sequences; about a third are singletons. This clonotype was picked up one time. Its antigen is undetermined. This chain joins TRBV20-1 and TRBJ2-3, with 10 bases lining up with TRBD1. Sequencing was performed on cultured CD8+ T cells from PBMCs, taken from culture after CMV antigen stimulation. The sequence came from a human donor in good health (CMV status not recorded). Some clones in this sample may be carry-over from other donors' samples. The CDR3 DNA is TGCAGTGCGGGGACAGGGGCCCCAGATACGCAGTATTTT. Encoded protein: CSAGTGAPDTQYF.